Listed below are T cell receptor beta chains from one sample, sequenced in a study of blood T cell repertoires in COVID-19. This table comes from immunoSEQ multiplex PCR, and its TCRdb copy is limited to in-frame clones, with some not included. Of roughly 200,000 clones in the sample, about 88% were seen once. The specimen sequenced was PBMCs or T cells enriched from blood (not recorded which). The receptors here all came from a woman aged 25 to 39 who had recovered from COVID-19. The CDR3 runs from the conserved cysteine through the conserved F or W. Fields, in order: J gene, clone size, V gene, D gene, CDR3 DNA, CDR3 protein. D genes are given only for firm matches. Clone sizes are given selectively: once, few, many, or a class where the clone is expanded.

j_call: TRBJ1-1; clone_size: few; v_call: TRBV7-2; d_call: TRBD1; cdr3_nt: TGTGCCAGCAGCGACGGACAGGGGGTGAACACTGAAGCTTTCTTT; cdr3_aa: CASSDGQGVNTEAFF
j_call: TRBJ1-1; clone_size: .; v_call: TRBV4-3; d_call: .; cdr3_nt: TGCGCCAGCAGCCAAGATAGGGACACCTACATGAACACTGAAGCTTTCTTT; cdr3_aa: CASSQDRDTYMNTEAFF
j_call: TRBJ2-7; clone_size: .; v_call: TRBV6-2/TRBV6-3; d_call: TRBD2; cdr3_nt: TGTGCCAGCAGTTACCCCCAGCGGGGGCTGACCTACGAGCAGTACTTC; cdr3_aa: CASSYPQRGLTYEQYF
j_call: TRBJ2-1; clone_size: once; v_call: TRBV9; d_call: TRBD1; cdr3_nt: TGTGCCAGCAGCCCAGACTGGACAGGTCTCTACAATGAGCAGTTCTTC; cdr3_aa: CASSPDWTGLYNEQFF
j_call: TRBJ1-1; clone_size: .; v_call: TRBV19; d_call: .; cdr3_nt: TGTGCCACCTCCGAAGCCCACCATCGGAACACTGAAGCTTTCTTT; cdr3_aa: CATSEAHHRNTEAFF
j_call: TRBJ2-7; clone_size: .; v_call: TRBV12-3/TRBV12-4; d_call: TRBD2; cdr3_nt: TGTGCCAGCACCCCGACTAGCTTCTCCCCGCAGTACTTC; cdr3_aa: CASTPTSFSPQYF
j_call: TRBJ1-2; clone_size: .; v_call: TRBV25-1; d_call: .; cdr3_nt: TGTGCCAGCAGTGAAGGGGGTTTAGGAGGGACCAGCTATGGCTACACCTTC; cdr3_aa: CASSEGGLGGTSYGYTF
j_call: TRBJ2-2; clone_size: many; v_call: TRBV5-8; d_call: .; cdr3_nt: TGTGCCAGCAGCTCTGGGGTGGGGCTTCGGACCGGGGAGCTGTTTTTT; cdr3_aa: CASSSGVGLRTGELFF
j_call: TRBJ1-2; clone_size: .; v_call: TRBV25-1; d_call: TRBD1; cdr3_nt: TGTGCCAGCAGTGAACGGGACAGGGGGGAAAATGGCTACACCTTC; cdr3_aa: CASSERDRGENGYTF
j_call: TRBJ1-2; clone_size: .; v_call: TRBV3-1/TRBV3-2; d_call: .; cdr3_nt: TGTGCCAGCAGCCAAGCAGGGAACTATGGCTACACCTTC; cdr3_aa: CASSQAGNYGYTF
j_call: TRBJ1-2; clone_size: .; v_call: TRBV2; d_call: .; cdr3_nt: TGTGCCAGCAGTACACGGGACTCTCGGATCCGCGGCTACACCTTC; cdr3_aa: CASSTRDSRIRGYTF
j_call: TRBJ1-1; clone_size: .; v_call: TRBV7-2; d_call: .; cdr3_nt: TGTGCCAGCAGCTTAGCGGAGGGCACTGAAGCTTTCTTT; cdr3_aa: CASSLAEGTEAFF
j_call: TRBJ1-2; clone_size: .; v_call: TRBV19; d_call: TRBD1; cdr3_nt: TGTGCCAGTAGGGGGACAGGGAACTATGGCTACACCTTC; cdr3_aa: CASRGTGNYGYTF
j_call: TRBJ1-2; clone_size: .; v_call: TRBV5-1; d_call: .; cdr3_nt: TGCGCCAGCAGTCCTTTTGGACCACAGGGAGCTAACTATGGCTACACCTTC; cdr3_aa: CASSPFGPQGANYGYTF
j_call: TRBJ1-4; clone_size: few; v_call: TRBV5-4; d_call: .; cdr3_nt: TGTGCCAGCAGCTTTTGGGACAAAACTAATGAAAAACTGTTTTTT; cdr3_aa: CASSFWDKTNEKLFF
j_call: TRBJ1-3; clone_size: few; v_call: TRBV18; d_call: TRBD1; cdr3_nt: TGTGCCAGCTCACGGGCACAGGGGGCCGGAAACACCATATATTTT; cdr3_aa: CASSRAQGAGNTIYF